Following are 21 T cell receptor beta chains from one sample sequenced in a study of blood T cell repertoires in COVID-19. Profiled with immunoSEQ multiplex PCR; TCRdb holds only in-frame clones, not every one. The table records about 200,000 clones, 80% to 90% of them present only once. The sequencing input was peripheral blood. Every receptor here comes from a man in his fifties with acute or convalescent COVID-19.

The chain employs TRBV19 and TRBJ2-5; 9 bases are shared with TRBD1. There are 15 residues in the CDR3. Germline lookup yields CDR1 LNHDA and CDR2 SQIVND (reference sequence). V lost 4 bases and J lost 5; bases outside the gene matches: 8. CDR3: CASSTPGTGSETQYF. The CDR3 region has the DNA TGTGCCAGTAGTACGCCCGGGACAGGGAGTGAGACCCAGTACTTC. The complete variable domain, with remaining parts taken from reference TRBV19 and TRBJ2-5, reads DGGITQSPKYLFRKEGQNVTLSCEQNLNHDAMYWYRQDPGQGLRLIYYSQIVNDFQKGDIAEGYSVSREKKESFPLTVTSAQKNPTAFYLCASSTPGTGSETQYFGPGTRLLVL.

The chain recombines TRBV10-3 with TRBJ2-1, with 8 bases fitting TRBD2. This CDR3 spans 11 amino acids. V was clipped by 10 bases and J by 6 bases; unmatched bases: 2. From germline, CDR1 is ENHRY and CDR2 SYGVKD. The CDR3 sequence: CATGTSNEQFF. The CDR3 region has the DNA TGTGCCACCGGGACTAGCAATGAGCAGTTCTTC.

The V and J genes are TRBV27 and TRBJ2-5; TRBD2 might be the D (6 bases). There are 14 residues in the CDR3. The V gene's germline CDR1 is MNHEY and CDR2 SMNVEV (reference sequence). V was clipped by 6 bases and J by 9 bases, with 20 bases between them. This chain's CDR3 is CASRWASDGGAQYF. CDR3 coding DNA: TGTGCCAGCAGGTGGGCGTCGGACGGCGGGGCCCAGTACTTC.

Note on this clone: Other DNA sequences in the sample encode the same CDR3. The genes are TRBV7-8 and TRBJ2-3; 7 nucleotides align to TRBD2. This CDR3 comprises 13 residues. V trimming: 7 bases; J trimming: 6 bases; junction bases outside the gene matches: 7. Germline values: CDR1 SGHVS, CDR2 FQNEAQ. The CDR3 is CASIPGTTDTQYF. The CDR3 coding sequence is TGTGCCAGCATCCCTGGGACTACCGATACGCAGTATTTT.

The chain uses TRBV5-1 and TRBJ2-3; D is unresolved. This CDR3 is 13 amino acids long. Germline loops: CDR1 SGHRS, CDR2 YFSETQ. V lost 1 base, J lost 4 bases, and 7 bases lay in between. The chain's CDR3 is CASSLPVADTQYF. The DNA for the CDR3 is TGCGCCAGCAGCTTGCCGGTAGCAGATACGCAGTATTTT.

CDR3 nucleotide sequence: TGTGCCAGCAGCGCCAACAGGGGCGAATTTACAGATACGCAGTATTTT. This codes for CASSANRGEFTDTQYF. The gene calls are TRBV5-5 and TRBJ2-3, with 7 bases identical to TRBD1. The CDR3 has 16 residues. Germline CDR1 and CDR2: SGHKS and YYEKEE (reference sequence). V lost 4 bases to trimming and J lost 3 bases; unmatched junction nucleotides: 11.

The V and J genes are TRBV3-1 (or the pseudogene TRBV3-2) and TRBJ1-4; unclear D gene. The CDR3 is 14 amino acids. The V gene's germline CDR1 is LGHDT and CDR2 YNNKEL (reference sequence). Trimming removed 3 bases at V and 3 bases at J, with 8 bases between. In DNA, the CDR3 is TGTGCCAGCAGCCAGTCAGTATCTAATGAAAAACTGTTTTTT. This sequence encodes CASSQSVSNEKLFF.

The V call is TRBV6-5, the J call TRBJ2-3, with 7 bases identical to TRBD2. The CDR3 is 15 amino acids. V trimming: 6 bases; J trimming: 1 base; junction bases outside the gene matches: 7. The germline gives CDR1 MNHEY, CDR2 SVGAGI. The CDR3 nucleotides are TGTGCCAGCAGGAGTAGCAGCGGGGGCACAGATACGCAGTATTTT. Translated: CASRSSSGGTDTQYF.

This clone came up a few times. The chain carries TRBV12-3 or TRBV12-4 and TRBJ1-5; 8 bases match TRBD1. Trimming took 8 bases from V and 7 from J; bases not matched to a gene: 7. The CDR3 extends over 13 amino acids. CDR3 protein: CASGTGGPQPQHF. The DNA for the CDR3 is TGTGCCAGCGGGACAGGCGGTCCCCAGCCCCAGCATTTT.

This chain uses TRBV19 with TRBJ2-7; 10 nucleotides agree with TRBD1. This CDR3 has 16 amino acids. Germline assignment: CDR1 LNHDA and CDR2 SQIVND (reference sequence). Trimming took 3 bases from V and 6 from J; bases not matched to a gene: 11. CDR3 protein: CASSIASGTGAPEQYF. In DNA form, the CDR3 reads TGTGCCAGTAGTATCGCCTCCGGGACAGGGGCCCCCGAGCAGTACTTC. Variable domain in full (rest from reference TRBV19 and TRBJ2-7): DGGITQSPKYLFRKEGQNVTLSCEQNLNHDAMYWYRQDPGQGLRLIYYSQIVNDFQKGDIAEGYSVSREKKESFPLTVTSAQKNPTAFYLCASSIASGTGAPEQYFGPGTRLTVT.

V gene TRBV15 combines with J gene TRBJ2-7; D perhaps matches TRBD2 (5 bases). Trimming removed 1 base at V and 5 bases at J, with 12 bases between. This CDR3 region has 14 residues. Germline CDR1 is LNHNV and CDR2 is YYDKDF (reference sequence). The CDR3 DNA sequence: TGTGCCACCAGCAGAGCCGGTACCGGGAACGAGCAGTACTTC. Protein product: CATSRAGTGNEQYF.

The chain is built from TRBV29-1 and TRBJ1-2; D may be TRBD1 (5 bases). The CDR3 totals 11 residues. Germline V gene data show CDR1 as SQVTM and CDR2 as ANQGSEA. This CDR3 reads CTAGWGGYYTF. In DNA, the CDR3 is TGCACCGCAGGCTGGGGGGGTTACTACACCTTC.

V and J are TRBV25-1 and TRBJ1-1, with 7 positions matching TRBD1. Germline assignment: CDR1 MGHDK and CDR2 SYGVNS. This CDR3 region has 14 residues. With 6 bases clipped from V and 3 bases from J, the junction kept 7 bases outside the gene matches. This CDR3 is CASSRGNHYTEAFF. In DNA form, the CDR3 reads TGTGCCAGCAGCAGGGGGAACCACTACACTGAAGCTTTCTTT.

The V call is TRBV19, the J call TRBJ2-2; perhaps TRBD1 as D (6 bases). The CDR3 covers 16 residues. V shed 5 bases and J shed 4 bases, with 17 bases lying between them. CDR1 is LNHDA and CDR2 is SQIVND in the germline V gene (reference sequence). The CDR3 nucleotides are TGTGCCAGTAGTCTCCGGGACAAAAGATTCACCGGGGAGCTGTTTTTT. Protein: CASSLRDKRFTGELFF.

V and J are TRBV5-1 and TRBJ2-7; TRBD1 agrees at 7 bases. V gave up 0 bases and J gave up 3 bases; unmatched junction bases: 9. CDR1 and CDR2 (germline): SGHRS, YFSETQ. CDR3 length equals 16 residues. CDR3 coding DNA: TGCGCCAGCAGCTTGGGTACAGGGGCCCCTCGCTACGAGCAGTACTTC. Its translation: CASSLGTGAPRYEQYF.

The genes are TRBV18 and TRBJ1-1; no definite D call. This CDR3 has 14 residues. Germline lookup yields CDR1 KGHSH and CDR2 LQKENI. V was trimmed by 3 bases and J by 3 bases, leaving 11 bases between them. Written as DNA, the CDR3 is TGTGCCAGCTCACCTCCTTGGAGGGACACTGAAGCTTTCTTT. This translates into CASSPPWRDTEAFF.

This chain joins TRBV12-3 or TRBV12-4 and TRBJ1-5; D ambiguous. CDR3 length equals 11 residues. Trimming left V 6 bases short and J 4 bases short, with 4 bases between. CDR3 nucleotides: TGTGCCAGCAGCCTTAATCAGCCCCAGCATTTT. Its translation is CASSLNQPQHF.

In its sample, this clone was seen once. This rearrangement joins TRBV7-9 to TRBJ1-2; no reliable D call. V was clipped by 1 base and J by 0 bases, with 6 bases between them. The CDR3 loop spans 14 amino acids. The germline V gene encodes CDR1 SEHNR and CDR2 FQNEAQ (reference sequence). The CDR3 sequence: CASSLGGPNYGYTF. The CDR3 nucleotides read TGTGCCAGCAGCTTAGGAGGGCCTAACTATGGCTACACCTTC.

This clone was recorded once. V is TRBV5-1 and J is TRBJ2-5; no definite D call. The CDR3 length is 16 residues. Per germline, CDR1 SGHRS and CDR2 YFSETQ. V gave up 0 bases and J gave up 5 bases, with 17 bases separating them. CDR3 DNA sequence: TGCGCCAGCAGCTTGGCCACTACCCAATTATGGGAGACCCAGTACTTC. The encoded protein is CASSLATTQLWETQYF. The whole variable domain, remainder taken from reference TRBV5-1 and TRBJ2-5, is KAGVTQTPRYLIKTRGQQVTLSCSPISGHRSVSWYQQTPGQGLQFLFEYFSETQRNKGNFPGRFSGRQFSNSRSEMNVSTLELGDSALYLCASSLATTQLWETQYFGPGTRLLVL.

The chain links TRBV2 to TRBJ2-3, with TRBD1 as a possible D gene (5 bases). Trimming shortened V by 2 bases and J by 9 bases, and 15 bases separated the two germline ends. Germline V CDR1 and CDR2: SNHLY, FYNNEI. This CDR3 comprises 14 residues. CDR3 region: CASSERQVTGTQYF. Here the CDR3 DNA reads TGTGCCAGCAGTGAAAGGCAGGTCACAGGCACGCAGTATTTT.

The V call is TRBV6-6, the J call TRBJ1-4, with a weak D call TRBD1 (5 bases). The CDR3 is 14 amino acids. The germline CDR1 and CDR2 sequences are MNHNY and SVGAGI (reference sequence). V lost 6 bases to trimming and J lost 3 bases, with 11 bases between them. The CDR3 spells CASRPRVPNEKLFF. In nucleotides, the CDR3 is TGTGCCAGCAGGCCCAGGGTTCCTAATGAAAAACTGTTTTTT.